This T cell receptor (beta chain) appears in the sequencing data of a study of post-analysis software for immune sequencing data. V lost 2 bases to trimming and J lost 1 base, with 8 bases between them. CDR3 length equals 13 residues. CDR1 and CDR2 from the germline V gene are SQVTM and ANQGSEA. The TCR beta cDNA libraries carried unique molecular identifiers. Each batch of about 0.95 to 11 million T cells produced 500,000 to 550,000 cDNA molecules. Using its own MiXCR run on the PCR reads, TCRdb lists one record per CDR3 protein. The table shows some 690,000 distinct CDR3 sequences, with less than 35% occurring only once. This clonotype was counted only a few times. Its antigen is currently unknown. Overall study results and limits: The five TRBV segments detected at higher frequency in patients than in controls included TRBV5-6, TRBV5-1 and TRBV20-1. Those samples that were prepared in the same batch co-clustered strongly by F measure.

This clonotype was sampled from a girl aged 5-17 years with multiple sclerosis. The sample comprised blood. The genes are TRBV29-1 and TRBJ1-1; D perhaps matches TRBD1 (5 bases). The CDR3 region is CSVESGENTEAFF. The DNA of the CDR3 is TGCAGCGTTGAATCGGGGGAGAACACTGAAGCTTTCTTT.